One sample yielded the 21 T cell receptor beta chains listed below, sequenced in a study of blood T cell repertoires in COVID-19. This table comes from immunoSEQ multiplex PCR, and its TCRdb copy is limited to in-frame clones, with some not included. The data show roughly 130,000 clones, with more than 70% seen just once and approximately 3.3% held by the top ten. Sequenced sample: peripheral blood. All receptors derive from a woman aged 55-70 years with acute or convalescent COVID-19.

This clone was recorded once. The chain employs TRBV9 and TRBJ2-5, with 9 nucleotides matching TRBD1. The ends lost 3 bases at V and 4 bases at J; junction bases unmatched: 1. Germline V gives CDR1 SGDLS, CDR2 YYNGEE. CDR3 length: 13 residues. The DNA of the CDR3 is TGTGCCAGCAGCGCGACAGGGGGAGAGACCCAGTACTTC. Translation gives CASSATGGETQYF.

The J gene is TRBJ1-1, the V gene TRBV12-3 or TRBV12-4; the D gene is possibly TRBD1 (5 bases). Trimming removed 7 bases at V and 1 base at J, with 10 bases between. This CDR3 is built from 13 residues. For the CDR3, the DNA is TGTGCCAGCAACCCTGGACAGAACACTGAAGCTTTCTTT. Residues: CASNPGQNTEAFF.

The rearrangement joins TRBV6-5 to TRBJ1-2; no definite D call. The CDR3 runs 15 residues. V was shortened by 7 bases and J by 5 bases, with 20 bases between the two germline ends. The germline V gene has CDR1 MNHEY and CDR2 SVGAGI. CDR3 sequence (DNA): TGTGCCAGCACGGAGGGCAGACCTCTGCGGTATGGCTACACCTTC. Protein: CASTEGRPLRYGYTF.

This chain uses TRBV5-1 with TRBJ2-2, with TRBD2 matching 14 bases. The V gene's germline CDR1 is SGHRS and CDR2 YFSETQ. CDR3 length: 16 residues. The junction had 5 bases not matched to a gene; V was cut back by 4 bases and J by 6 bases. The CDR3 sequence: CASSGGTSGSPGELFF. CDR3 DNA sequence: TGCGCCAGCAGCGGGGGGACTAGCGGGAGTCCCGGGGAGCTGTTTTTT.

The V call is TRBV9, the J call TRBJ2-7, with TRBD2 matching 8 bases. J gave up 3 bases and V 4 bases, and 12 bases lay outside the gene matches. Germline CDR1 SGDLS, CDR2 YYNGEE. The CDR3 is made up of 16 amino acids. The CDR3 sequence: CASSPGGAARGYEQYV. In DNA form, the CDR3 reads TGTGCCAGCAGCCCCGGGGGGGCGGCCAGGGGCTACGAGCAGTACGTC.

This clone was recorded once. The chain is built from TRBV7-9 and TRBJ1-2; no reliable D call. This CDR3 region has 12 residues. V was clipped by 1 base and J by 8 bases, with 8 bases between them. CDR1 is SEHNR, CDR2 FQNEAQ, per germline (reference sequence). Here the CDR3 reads CASSLGRGGYTF. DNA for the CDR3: TGTGCCAGCAGCTTAGGGAGAGGAGGCTACACCTTC.

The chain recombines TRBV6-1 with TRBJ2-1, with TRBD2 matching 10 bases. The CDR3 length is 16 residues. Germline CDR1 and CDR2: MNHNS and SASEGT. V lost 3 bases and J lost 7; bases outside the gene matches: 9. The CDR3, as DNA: TGTGCCAGCAGTGACCCCAGCGGGAGGGCCCTTAATGAGCAGTTCTTC. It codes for CASSDPSGRALNEQFF.

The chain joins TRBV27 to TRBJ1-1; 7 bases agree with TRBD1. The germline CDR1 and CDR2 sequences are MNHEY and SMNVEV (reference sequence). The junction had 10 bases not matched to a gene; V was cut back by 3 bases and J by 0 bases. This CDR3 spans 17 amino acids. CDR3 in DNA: TGTGCCAGCAGTTTTTGGACAGGCTCTTCCATGAACACTGAAGCTTTCTTT. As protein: CASSFWTGSSMNTEAFF.

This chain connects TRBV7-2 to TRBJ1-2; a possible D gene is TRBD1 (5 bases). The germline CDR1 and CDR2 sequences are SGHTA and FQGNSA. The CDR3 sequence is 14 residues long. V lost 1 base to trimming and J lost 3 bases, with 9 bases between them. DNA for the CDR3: TGTGCCAGCAGCTTAGGGGCAGGGTACTATGGCTACACCTTC. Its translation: CASSLGAGYYGYTF.

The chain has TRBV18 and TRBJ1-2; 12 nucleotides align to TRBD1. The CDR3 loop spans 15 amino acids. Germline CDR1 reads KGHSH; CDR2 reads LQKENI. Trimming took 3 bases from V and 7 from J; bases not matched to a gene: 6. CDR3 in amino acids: CASSPLGQGALGYTF. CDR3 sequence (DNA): TGTGCCAGCTCACCCCTGGGACAGGGGGCCCTTGGCTACACCTTC.

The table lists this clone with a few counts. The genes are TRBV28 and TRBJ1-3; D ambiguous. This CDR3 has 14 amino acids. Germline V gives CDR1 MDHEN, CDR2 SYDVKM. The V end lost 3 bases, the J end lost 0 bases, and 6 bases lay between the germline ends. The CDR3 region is CASSFDISGNTIYF. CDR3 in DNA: TGTGCCAGCAGTTTCGACATCTCTGGAAACACCATATATTTT.

CDR3 bases: TGTGCCAGCAGGAGGGGGGGGGATAGCAATCAGCCCCAGCATTTT. Protein product: CASRRGGDSNQPQHF. The V and J genes are TRBV6-1 and TRBJ1-5, with D possibly being TRBD1 (6 bases). The V gene's germline CDR1 is MNHNS and CDR2 SASEGT. This CDR3 comprises 15 residues. V lost 6 bases to trimming and J lost 0 bases, with 12 bases between them.

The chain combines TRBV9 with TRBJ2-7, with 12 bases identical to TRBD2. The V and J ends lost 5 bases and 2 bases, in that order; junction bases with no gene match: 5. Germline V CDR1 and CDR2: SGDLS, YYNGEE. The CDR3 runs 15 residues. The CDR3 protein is CASSPSGRGTYEQYF. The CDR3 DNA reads TGTGCCAGCAGTCCTAGCGGGAGGGGAACCTACGAGCAGTACTTC. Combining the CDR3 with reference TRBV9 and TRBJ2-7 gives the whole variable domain DSGVTQTPKHLITATGQRVTLRCSPRSGDLSVYWYQQSLDQGLQFLIQYYNGEERAKGNILERFSAQQFPDLHSELNLSSLELGDSALYFCASSPSGRGTYEQYFGPGTRLTVT.

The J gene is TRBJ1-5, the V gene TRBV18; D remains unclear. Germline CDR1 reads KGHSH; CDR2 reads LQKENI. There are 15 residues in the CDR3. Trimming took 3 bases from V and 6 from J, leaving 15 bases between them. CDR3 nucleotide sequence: TGTGCCAGCTCACCCCTGGCGGGTTTAGGTCAGCCCCAGCATTTT. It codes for CASSPLAGLGQPQHF.

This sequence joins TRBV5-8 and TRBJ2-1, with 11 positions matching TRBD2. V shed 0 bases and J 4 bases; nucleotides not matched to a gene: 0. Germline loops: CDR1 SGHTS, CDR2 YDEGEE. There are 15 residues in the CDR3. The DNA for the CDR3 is TGTGCCAGCAGCTTGGGACTAGCGGGATACAATGAGCAGTTCTTC. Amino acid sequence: CASSLGLAGYNEQFF. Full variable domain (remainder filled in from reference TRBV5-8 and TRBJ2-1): EAGVTQSPTHLIKTRGQQATLRCSPISGHTSVYWYQQALGLGLQFLLWYDEGEERNRGNFPPRFSGRQFPNYSSELNVNALELEDSALYLCASSLGLAGYNEQFFGPGTRLTVL.

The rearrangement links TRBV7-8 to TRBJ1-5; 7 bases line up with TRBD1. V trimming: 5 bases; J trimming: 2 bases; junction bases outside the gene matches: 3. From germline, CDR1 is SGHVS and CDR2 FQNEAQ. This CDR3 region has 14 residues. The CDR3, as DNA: TGTGCCAGCAGCCTCGACAGGGGCAATCAGCCCCAGCATTTT. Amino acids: CASSLDRGNQPQHF.

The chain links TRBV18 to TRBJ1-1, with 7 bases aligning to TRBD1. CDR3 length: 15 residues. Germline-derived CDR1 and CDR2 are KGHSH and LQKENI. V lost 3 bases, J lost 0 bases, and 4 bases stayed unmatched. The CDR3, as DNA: TGTGCCAGCTCACCCGGACAGGTTATGAACACTGAAGCTTTCTTT. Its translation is CASSPGQVMNTEAFF.

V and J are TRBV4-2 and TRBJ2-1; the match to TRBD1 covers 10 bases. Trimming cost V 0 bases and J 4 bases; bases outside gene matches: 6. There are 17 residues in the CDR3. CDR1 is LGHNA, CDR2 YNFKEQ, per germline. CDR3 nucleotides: TGTGCCAGCAGCCAAGATCCAGGGGACAGGGGTTACAATGAGCAGTTCTTC. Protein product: CASSQDPGDRGYNEQFF.

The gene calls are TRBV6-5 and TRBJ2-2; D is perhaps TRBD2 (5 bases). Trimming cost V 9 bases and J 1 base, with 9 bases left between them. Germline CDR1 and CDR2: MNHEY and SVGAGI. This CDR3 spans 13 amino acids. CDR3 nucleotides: TGTGCCAGTCCGGAGGTGAACACCGGGGAGCTGTTTTTT. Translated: CASPEVNTGELFF.

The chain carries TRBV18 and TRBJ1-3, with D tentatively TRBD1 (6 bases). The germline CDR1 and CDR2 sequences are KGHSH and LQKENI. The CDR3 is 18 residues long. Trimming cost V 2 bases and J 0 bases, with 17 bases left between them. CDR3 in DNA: TGTGCCAGCTCACCAGTTACAGGGAAGTTGAACTCTGGAAACACCATATATTTT. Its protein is CASSPVTGKLNSGNTIYF.

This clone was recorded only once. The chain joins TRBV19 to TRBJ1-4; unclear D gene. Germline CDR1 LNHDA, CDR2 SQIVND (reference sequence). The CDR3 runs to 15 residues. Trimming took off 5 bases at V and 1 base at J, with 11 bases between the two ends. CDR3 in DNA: TGTGCCAGTAGTCCACTAACGGGAACTAATGAAAAACTGTTTTTT. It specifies CASSPLTGTNEKLFF.